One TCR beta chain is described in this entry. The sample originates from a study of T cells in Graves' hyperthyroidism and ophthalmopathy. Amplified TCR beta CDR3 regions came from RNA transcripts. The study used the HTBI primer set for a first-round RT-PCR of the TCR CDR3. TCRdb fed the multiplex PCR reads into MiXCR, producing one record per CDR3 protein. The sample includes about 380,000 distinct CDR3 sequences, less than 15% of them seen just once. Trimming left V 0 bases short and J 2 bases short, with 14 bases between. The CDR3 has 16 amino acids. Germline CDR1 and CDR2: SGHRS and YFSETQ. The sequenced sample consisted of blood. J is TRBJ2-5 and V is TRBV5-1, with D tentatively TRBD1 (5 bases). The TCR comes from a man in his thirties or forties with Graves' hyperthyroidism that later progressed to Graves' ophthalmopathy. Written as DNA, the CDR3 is TGCGCCAGCAGCTTGGCCAGGGCAGGTCAACAAGAGACCCAGTACTTC. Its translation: CASSLARAGQQETQYF. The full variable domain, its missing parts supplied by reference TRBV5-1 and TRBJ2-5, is KAGVTQTPRYLIKTRGQQVTLSCSPISGHRSVSWYQQTPGQGLQFLFEYFSETQRNKGNFPGRFSGRQFSNSRSEMNVSTLELGDSALYLCASSLARAGQQETQYFGPGTRLLVL.